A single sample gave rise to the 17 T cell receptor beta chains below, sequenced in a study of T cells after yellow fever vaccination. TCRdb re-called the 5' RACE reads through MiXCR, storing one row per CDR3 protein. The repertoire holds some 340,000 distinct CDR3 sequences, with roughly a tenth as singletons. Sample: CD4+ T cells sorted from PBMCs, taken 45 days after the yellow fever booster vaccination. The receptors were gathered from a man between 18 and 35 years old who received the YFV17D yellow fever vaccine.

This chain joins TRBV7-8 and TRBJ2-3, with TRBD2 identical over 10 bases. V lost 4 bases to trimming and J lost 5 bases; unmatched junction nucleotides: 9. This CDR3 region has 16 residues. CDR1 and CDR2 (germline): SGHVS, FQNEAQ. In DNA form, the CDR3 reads TGTGCCAGCAGCTCCCGGAGTAGCGGGGGGTTAGATACGCAGTATTTT. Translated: CASSSRSSGGLDTQYF.

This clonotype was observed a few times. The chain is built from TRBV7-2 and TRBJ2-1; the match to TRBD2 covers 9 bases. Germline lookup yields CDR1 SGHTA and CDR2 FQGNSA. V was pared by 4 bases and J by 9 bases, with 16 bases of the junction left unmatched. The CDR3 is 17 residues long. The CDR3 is CASSSRGSGGTGREQFF. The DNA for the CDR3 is TGTGCCAGCAGCTCCCGGGGTAGCGGGGGCACTGGCCGTGAGCAGTTCTTC. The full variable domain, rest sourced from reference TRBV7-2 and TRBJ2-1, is GAGVSQSPSNKVTEKGKDVELRCDPISGHTALYWYRQSLGQGLEFLIYFQGNSAPDKSGLPSDRFSAERTGGSVSTLTIQRTQQEDSAVYLCASSSRGSGGTGREQFFGPGTRLTVL.

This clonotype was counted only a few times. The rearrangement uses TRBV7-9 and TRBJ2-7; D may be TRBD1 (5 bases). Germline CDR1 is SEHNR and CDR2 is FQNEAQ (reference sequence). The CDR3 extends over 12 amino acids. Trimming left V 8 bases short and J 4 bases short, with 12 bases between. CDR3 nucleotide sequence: TGTGCCAGCCCCCCGAAGGGGTACGAGCAGTACGTC. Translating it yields CASPPKGYEQYV.

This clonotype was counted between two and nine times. The CDR3 sequence: CASSLLGGGEKLFF. In DNA form, the CDR3 reads TGCGCCAGCAGCTTGTTGGGCGGTGGAGAAAAACTGTTTTTT. The chain links TRBV5-1 to TRBJ1-4; the D is unclear. CDR3 length: 14 amino acids. V gave up 1 base and J gave up 8 bases, with 12 bases separating them. CDR1 is SGHRS, CDR2 YFSETQ, per germline.

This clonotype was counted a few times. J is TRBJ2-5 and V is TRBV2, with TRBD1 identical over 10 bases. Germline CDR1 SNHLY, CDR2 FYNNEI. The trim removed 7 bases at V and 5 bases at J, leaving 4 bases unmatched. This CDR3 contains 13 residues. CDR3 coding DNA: TGTGCCAGCAACCCGGGACAGGGGGAGACCCAGTACTTC. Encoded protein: CASNPGQGETQYF.

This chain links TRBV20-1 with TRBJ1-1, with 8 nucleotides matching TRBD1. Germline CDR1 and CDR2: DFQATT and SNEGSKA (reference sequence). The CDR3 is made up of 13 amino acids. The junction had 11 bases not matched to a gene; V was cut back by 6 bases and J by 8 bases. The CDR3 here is CSAPRDRSVEAFF. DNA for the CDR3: TGCAGTGCCCCCCGGGACAGGAGTGTCGAAGCTTTCTTT.

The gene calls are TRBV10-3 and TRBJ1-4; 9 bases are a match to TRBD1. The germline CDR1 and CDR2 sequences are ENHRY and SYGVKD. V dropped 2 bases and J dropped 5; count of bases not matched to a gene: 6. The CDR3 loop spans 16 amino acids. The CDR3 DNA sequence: TGTGCCATCAGTGAGACTACGACAGGGGGGAATGAAAAACTGTTTTTT. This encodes CAISETTTGGNEKLFF.

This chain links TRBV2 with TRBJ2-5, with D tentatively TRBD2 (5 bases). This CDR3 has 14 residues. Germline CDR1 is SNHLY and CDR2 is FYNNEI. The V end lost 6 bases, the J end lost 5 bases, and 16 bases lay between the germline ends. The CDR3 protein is CASSQWDGGETQYF. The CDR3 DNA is TGTGCCAGCAGCCAATGGGATGGCGGGGAGACCCAGTACTTC.

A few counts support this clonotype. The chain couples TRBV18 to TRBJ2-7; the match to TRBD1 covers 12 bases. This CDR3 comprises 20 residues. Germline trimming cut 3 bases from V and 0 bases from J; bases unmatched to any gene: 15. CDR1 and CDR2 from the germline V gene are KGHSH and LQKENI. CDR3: CASSPLPGQGAHPSSYEQYF. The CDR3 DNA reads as TGTGCCAGCTCACCCCTACCGGGACAGGGGGCTCATCCCTCCTCCTACGAGCAGTACTTC.

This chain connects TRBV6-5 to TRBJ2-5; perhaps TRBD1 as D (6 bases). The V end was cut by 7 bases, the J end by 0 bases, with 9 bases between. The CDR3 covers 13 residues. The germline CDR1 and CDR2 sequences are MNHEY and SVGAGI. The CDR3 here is CASKKGDQETQYF. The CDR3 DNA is TGTGCCAGCAAGAAGGGGGACCAAGAGACCCAGTACTTC.

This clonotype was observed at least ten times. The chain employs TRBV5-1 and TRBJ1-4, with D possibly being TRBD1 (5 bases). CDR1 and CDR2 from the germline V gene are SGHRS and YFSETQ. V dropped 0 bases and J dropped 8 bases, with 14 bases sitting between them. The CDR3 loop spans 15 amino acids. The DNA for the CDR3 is TGCGCCAGCAGCTTGGTCGGCAGGGAAGACGAAAAACTGTTTTTT. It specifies CASSLVGREDEKLFF.

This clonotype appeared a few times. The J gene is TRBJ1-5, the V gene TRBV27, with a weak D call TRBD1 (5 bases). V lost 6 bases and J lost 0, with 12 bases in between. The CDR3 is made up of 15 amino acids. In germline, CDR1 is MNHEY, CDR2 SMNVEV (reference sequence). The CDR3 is CASRNGGSSNQPQHF. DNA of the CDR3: TGTGCCAGCAGAAATGGGGGTTCTAGCAATCAGCCCCAGCATTTT.

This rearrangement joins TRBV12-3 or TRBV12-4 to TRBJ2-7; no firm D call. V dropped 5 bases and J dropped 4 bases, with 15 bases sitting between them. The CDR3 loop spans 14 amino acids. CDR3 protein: CASSPLWSGYEQYF. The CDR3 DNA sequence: TGTGCCAGCAGTCCCCTATGGTCGGGTTACGAGCAGTACTTC.

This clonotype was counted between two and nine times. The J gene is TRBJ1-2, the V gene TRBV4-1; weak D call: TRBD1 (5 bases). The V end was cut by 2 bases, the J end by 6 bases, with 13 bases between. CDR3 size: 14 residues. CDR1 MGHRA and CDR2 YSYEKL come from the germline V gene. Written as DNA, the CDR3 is TGCGCCAGCAGCCAAACCGGGACGGTAAATGGCTACACCTTC. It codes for CASSQTGTVNGYTF.

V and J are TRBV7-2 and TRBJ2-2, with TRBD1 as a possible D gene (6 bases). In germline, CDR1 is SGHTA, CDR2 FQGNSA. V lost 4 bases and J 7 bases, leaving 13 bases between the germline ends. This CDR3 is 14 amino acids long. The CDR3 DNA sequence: TGTGCCAGCAGCTCCCAGGGGAGCGGCGGGGAGCTGTTTTTT. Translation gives CASSSQGSGGELFF.

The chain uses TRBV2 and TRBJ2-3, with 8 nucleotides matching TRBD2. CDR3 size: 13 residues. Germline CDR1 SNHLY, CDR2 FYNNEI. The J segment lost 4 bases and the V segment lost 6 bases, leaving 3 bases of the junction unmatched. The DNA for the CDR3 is TGTGCCAGCAGCGCAGCGGGGGCAGATACGCAGTATTTT. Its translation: CASSAAGADTQYF.

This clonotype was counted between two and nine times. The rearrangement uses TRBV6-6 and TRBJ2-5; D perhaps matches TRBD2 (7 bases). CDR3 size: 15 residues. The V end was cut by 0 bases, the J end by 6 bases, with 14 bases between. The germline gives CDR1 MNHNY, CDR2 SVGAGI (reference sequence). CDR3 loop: CASSYSTGGAKTQYF. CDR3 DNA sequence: TGTGCCAGCAGTTACTCGACGGGGGGCGCGAAGACCCAGTACTTC.